Sequencing of this T cell receptor (beta chain) was carried out in a study of blood T cell repertoires in COVID-19. On the study more broadly: Collection of acute and convalescent COVID-19 samples took place in the United States, Italy and Spain. PBMCs, B-cell-depleted T cells, or T cells provided the cDNA or gDNA that made up the material.

CDR3 length: 17 residues. Germline lookup yields CDR1 MDHEN and CDR2 SYDVKM. V was clipped by 3 bases and J by 7 bases; unmatched bases: 10. In the source study's methods: Cell counts per sample came from amplifying reference gene primers. Profiling relied on immunoSEQ multiplex PCR, and the TCRdb table lists in-frame clones only, not all of them. From that table come the V and J calls and clone size; the DNA was used to work out D and trimming. The repertoire holds more than 150,000 clones, with roughly 79% as singletons. The origin of this receptor is a man between 60 and 75 years old with active or convalescent COVID-19. Specimen: peripheral blood. This chain links TRBV28 with TRBJ2-1; 12 nucleotides align to TRBD1. CDR3 DNA: TGTGCCAGCAGTTTTTTGGTGGGACAGGGGGCTTCGAATGAGCAGTTCTTC. Encoded protein: CASSFLVGQGASNEQFF.